The clone carrying this T cell receptor beta chain occurred many times. Its specificity is not known. The sample belongs to a study of read filtering for tumor transcriptome and immune sequencing. Study-wide background: By R-ISS, stages I, II and III held roughly 8, 16 and 7 patients.

V was clipped by 4 bases and J by 10 bases, with 18 bases between them. This CDR3 comprises 14 residues. CDR1 and CDR2 from the germline V gene are SGHKS and YYEKEE (reference sequence). Findings of the study overall: Sorted CD138-negative bone marrow cells were not purified T cells. Correlation between methods rose after single-read clonotypes were removed.

Molecular barcoded adaptors covering alpha/delta and beta/gamma chains were used on 400 to 450 ng RNA. TCRdb itself ran the reads through MiXCR, one entry per CDR3 protein. The sample lists approximately 60,000 distinct CDR3 sequences, 20% to 25% seen once, with about a sixth in the top ten. Sampling of bone marrow took place during active disease in every patient. The source of this sequence is a donor at least 40 years old with multiple myeloma. The sequenced sample was a population of CD138-negative cells sorted from bone marrow. The rearrangement joins TRBV5-5 to TRBJ2-1; D remains ambiguous. The CDR3 nucleotides are TGTGCCAGCAGCCCCGCCCCCCCGGTACCGGAGCAGTTCTTC. Encoded protein: CASSPAPPVPEQFF.